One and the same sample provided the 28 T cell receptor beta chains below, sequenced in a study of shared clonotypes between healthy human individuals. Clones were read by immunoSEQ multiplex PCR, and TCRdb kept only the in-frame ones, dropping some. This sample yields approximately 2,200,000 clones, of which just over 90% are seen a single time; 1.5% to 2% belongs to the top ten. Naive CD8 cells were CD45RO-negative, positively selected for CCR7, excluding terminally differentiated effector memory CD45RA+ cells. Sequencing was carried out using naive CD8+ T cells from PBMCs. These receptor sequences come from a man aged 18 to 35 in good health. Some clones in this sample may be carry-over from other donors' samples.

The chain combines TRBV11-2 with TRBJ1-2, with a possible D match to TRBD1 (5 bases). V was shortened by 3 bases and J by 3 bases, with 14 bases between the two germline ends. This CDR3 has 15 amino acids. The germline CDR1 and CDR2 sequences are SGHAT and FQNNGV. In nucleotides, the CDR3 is TGTGCCAGCAGCTTGGGCCCAGGGACCTACTATGGCTACACCTTC. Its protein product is CASSLGPGTYYGYTF.

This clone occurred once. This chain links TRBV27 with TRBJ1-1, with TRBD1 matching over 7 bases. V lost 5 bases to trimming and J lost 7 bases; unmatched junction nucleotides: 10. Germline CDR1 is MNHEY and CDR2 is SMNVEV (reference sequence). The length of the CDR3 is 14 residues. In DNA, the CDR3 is TGTGCCAGCAGTCCCAGGGGGGGTCGAGGTGAAGCTTTCTTT. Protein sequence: CASSPRGGRGEAFF.

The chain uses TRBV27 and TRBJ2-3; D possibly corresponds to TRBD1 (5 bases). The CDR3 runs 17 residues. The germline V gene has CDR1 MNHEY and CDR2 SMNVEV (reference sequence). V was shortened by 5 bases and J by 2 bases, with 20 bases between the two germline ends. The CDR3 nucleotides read TGTGCCAGCAGTCTCCTTCCAGGGAACCCATACACAGATACGCAGTATTTT. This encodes CASSLLPGNPYTDTQYF.

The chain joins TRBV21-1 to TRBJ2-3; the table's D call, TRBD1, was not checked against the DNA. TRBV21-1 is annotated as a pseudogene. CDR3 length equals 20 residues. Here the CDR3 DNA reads TGTGCCAGCAGCCCCCGAGTCCACCCGAAGGGGGACCACAGCACAGATACGCAGTATTTT. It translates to CASSPRVHPKGDHSTDTQYF.

The CDR3 coding sequence is TGCAGCGTTGAAGTACCACCCGGGACAATGAACACTGAAGCTTTCTTT. Translation gives CSVEVPPGTMNTEAFF. The chain employs TRBV29-1 and TRBJ1-1; D may be TRBD1 (6 bases). The length of the CDR3 is 16 residues. Germline CDR1 SQVTM, CDR2 ANQGSEA. V lost 1 base, J lost 0 bases, and 15 bases lay in between.

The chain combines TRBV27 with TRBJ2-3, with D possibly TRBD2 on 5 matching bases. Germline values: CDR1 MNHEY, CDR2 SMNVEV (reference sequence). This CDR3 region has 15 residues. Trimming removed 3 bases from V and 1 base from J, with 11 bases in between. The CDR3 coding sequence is TGTGCCAGCAGTTTCCTCGGGGTCGGCACAGATACGCAGTATTTT. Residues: CASSFLGVGTDTQYF.

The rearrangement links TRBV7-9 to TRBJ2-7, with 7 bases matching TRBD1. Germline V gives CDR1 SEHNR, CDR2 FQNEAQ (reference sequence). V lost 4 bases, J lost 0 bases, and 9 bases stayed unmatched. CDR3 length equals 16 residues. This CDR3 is CASSSRTGKSSYEQYF. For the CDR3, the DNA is TGTGCCAGCAGCTCCAGGACAGGAAAGAGCTCCTACGAGCAGTACTTC.

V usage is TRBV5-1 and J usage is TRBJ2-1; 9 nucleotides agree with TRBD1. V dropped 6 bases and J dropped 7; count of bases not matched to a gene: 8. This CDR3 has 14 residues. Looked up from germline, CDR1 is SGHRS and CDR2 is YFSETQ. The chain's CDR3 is CASNLQGAMNEQFF. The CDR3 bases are TGCGCCAGCAATTTACAGGGGGCGATGAATGAGCAGTTCTTC. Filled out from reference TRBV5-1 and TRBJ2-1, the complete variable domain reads KAGVTQTPRYLIKTRGQQVTLSCSPISGHRSVSWYQQTPGQGLQFLFEYFSETQRNKGNFPGRFSGRQFSNSRSEMNVSTLELGDSALYLCASNLQGAMNEQFFGPGTRLTVL.

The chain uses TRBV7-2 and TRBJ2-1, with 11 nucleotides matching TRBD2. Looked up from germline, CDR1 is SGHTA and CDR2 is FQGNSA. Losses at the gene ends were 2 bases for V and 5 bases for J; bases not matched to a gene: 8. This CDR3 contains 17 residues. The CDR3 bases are TGTGCCAGCAGCTTAAGGTCCCTAGCGGGAGGCCACAATGAGCAGTTCTTC. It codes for CASSLRSLAGGHNEQFF.

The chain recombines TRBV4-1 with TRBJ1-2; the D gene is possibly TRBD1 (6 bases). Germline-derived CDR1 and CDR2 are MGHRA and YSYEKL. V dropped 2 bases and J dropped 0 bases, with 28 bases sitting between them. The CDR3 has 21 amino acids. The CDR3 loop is CASSQPSQTGPSPRANYGYTF. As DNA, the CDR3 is TGCGCCAGCAGCCAACCCAGCCAGACAGGCCCTTCACCCCGAGCTAACTATGGCTACACCTTC.

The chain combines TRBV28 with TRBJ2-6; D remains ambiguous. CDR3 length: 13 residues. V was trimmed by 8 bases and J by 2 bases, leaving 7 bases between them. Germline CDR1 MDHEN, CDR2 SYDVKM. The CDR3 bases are TGTGCCAGCTTAGCAACTGGGGCCAACGTCCTGACTTTC. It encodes CASLATGANVLTF.

Here the CDR3 reads CASRPRPQETQYF. Written as DNA, the CDR3 is TGCGCCAGCAGACCACGACCTCAAGAGACCCAGTACTTC. V and J are TRBV5-1 and TRBJ2-5; D ambiguous. The CDR3 covers 13 residues. V lost 5 bases and J lost 2, with 10 bases in between. CDR1 and CDR2 from the germline V gene are SGHRS and YFSETQ.

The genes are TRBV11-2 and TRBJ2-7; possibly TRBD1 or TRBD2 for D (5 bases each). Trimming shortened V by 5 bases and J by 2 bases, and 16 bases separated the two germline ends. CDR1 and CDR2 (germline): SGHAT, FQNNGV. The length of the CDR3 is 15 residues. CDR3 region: CASSQELGVPYEQYF. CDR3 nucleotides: TGTGCCAGCAGCCAAGAATTGGGGGTTCCCTACGAGCAGTACTTC.

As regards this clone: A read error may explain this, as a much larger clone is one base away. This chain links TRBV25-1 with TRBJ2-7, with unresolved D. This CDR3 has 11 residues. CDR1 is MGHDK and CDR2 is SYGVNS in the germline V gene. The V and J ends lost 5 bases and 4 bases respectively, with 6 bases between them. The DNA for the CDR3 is TGTGCCAGCAGTCTTGGGTACGAGCAGTACTTC. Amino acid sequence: CASSLGYEQYF.

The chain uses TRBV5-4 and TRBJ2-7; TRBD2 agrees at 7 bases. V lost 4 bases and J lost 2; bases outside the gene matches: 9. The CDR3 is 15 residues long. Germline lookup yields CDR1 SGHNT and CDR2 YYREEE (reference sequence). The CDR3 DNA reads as TGTGCCAGCAGCCCGGGGCGGGGGATTGCCTACGAGCAGTACTTC. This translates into CASSPGRGIAYEQYF.

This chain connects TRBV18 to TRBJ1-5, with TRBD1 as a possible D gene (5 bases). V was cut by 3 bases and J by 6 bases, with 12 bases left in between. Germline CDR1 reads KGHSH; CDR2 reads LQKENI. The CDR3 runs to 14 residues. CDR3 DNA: TGTGCCAGCTCACCGGCGGGGACGGGTCAGCCCCAGCATTTT. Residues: CASSPAGTGQPQHF.

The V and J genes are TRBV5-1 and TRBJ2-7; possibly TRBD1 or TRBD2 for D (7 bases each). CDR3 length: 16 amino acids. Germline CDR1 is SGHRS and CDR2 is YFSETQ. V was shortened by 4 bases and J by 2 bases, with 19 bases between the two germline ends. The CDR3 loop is CASSLQRQGGPYEQYF. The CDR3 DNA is TGCGCCAGCAGCCTGCAACGACAGGGAGGGCCCTACGAGCAGTACTTC.

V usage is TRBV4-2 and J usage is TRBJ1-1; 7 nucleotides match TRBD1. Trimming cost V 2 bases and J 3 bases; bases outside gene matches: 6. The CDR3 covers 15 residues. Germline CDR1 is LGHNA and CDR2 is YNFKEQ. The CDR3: CASSQRQGIYTEAFF. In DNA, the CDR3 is TGTGCCAGCAGCCAACGACAGGGTATATACACTGAAGCTTTCTTT.

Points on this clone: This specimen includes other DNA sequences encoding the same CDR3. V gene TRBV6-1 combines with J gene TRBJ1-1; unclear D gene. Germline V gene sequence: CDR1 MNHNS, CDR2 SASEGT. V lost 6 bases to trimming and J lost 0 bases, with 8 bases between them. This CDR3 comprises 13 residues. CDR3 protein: CASRGRMNTEAFF. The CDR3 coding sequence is TGTGCCAGCAGGGGCAGGATGAACACTGAAGCTTTCTTT.

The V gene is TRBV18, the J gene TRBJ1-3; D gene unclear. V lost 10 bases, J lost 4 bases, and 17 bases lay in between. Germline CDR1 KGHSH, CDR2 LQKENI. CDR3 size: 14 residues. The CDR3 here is CATGTAPFGNTIYF. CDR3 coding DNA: TGTGCCACAGGCACCGCTCCTTTCGGAAACACCATATATTTT.

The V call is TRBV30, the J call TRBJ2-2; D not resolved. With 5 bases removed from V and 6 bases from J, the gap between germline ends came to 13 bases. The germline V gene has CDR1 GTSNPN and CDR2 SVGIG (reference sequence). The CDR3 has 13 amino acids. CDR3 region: CAWSPRVSGELFF. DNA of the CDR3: TGTGCCTGGTCCCCCCGGGTCTCCGGGGAGCTGTTTTTT.

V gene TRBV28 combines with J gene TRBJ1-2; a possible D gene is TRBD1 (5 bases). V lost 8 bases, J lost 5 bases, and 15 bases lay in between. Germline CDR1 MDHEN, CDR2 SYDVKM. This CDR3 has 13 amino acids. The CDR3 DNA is TGTGCCAGCTCCTTGGGGCGGACATATGGCTACACCTTC. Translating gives CASSLGRTYGYTF.

CDR3 in DNA: TGTGCCAGCAGCCGGGACAGATCGAACACCGGGGAGCTGTTTTTT. As protein: CASSRDRSNTGELFF. This chain joins TRBV6-5 and TRBJ2-2, with TRBD1 matching 7 bases. After removal of 6 bases from V and 0 bases from J, the junction contained 4 bases not matched to a gene. From germline, CDR1 is MNHEY and CDR2 SVGAGI. There are 15 residues in the CDR3.

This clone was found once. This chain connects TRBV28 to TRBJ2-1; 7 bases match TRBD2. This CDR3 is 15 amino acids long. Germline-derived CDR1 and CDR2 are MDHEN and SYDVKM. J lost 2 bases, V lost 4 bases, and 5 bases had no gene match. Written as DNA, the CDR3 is TGTGCCAGCAGTTCCGCGGGAGTCCCCTACAATGAGCAGTTCTTC. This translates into CASSSAGVPYNEQFF.

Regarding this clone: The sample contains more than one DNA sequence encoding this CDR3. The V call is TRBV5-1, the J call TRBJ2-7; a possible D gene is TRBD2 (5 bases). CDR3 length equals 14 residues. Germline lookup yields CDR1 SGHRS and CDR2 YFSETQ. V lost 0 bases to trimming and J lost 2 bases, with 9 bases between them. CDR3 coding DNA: TGCGCCAGCAGCTTGGCGGGGTCTACCTACGAGCAGTACTTC. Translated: CASSLAGSTYEQYF.

The CDR3 DNA reads TGTGCCAGCAGTTTATTGGGCGGACTCGAAAAAGAGACCCAGTACTTC. Residues: CASSLLGGLEKETQYF. V gene TRBV28 combines with J gene TRBJ2-5; D is perhaps TRBD2 (5 bases). The CDR3 is 16 residues long. Germline assignment: CDR1 MDHEN and CDR2 SYDVKM. Trimming took 1 base from V and 3 from J, leaving 15 bases between them.

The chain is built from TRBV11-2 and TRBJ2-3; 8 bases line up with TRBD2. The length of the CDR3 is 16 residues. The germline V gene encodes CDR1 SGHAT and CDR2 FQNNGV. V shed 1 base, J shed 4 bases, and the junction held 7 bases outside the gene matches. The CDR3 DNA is TGTGCCAGCAGCTTAGGACCAGCGGGAGTCGCAGATACGCAGTATTTT. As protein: CASSLGPAGVADTQYF. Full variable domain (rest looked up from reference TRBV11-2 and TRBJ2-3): EAGVAQSPRYKIIEKRQSVAFWCNPISGHATLYWYQQILGQGPKLLIQFQNNGVVDDSQLPKDRFSAERLKGVDSTLKIQPAKLEDSAVYLCASSLGPAGVADTQYFGPGTRLTVL.

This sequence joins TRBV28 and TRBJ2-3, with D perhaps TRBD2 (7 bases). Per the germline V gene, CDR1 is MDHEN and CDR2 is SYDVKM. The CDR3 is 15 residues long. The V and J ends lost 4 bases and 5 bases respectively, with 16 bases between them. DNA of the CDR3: TGTGCCAGCAGTTATAGCGGGTGGGGGCAAGATACGCAGTATTTT. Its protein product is CASSYSGWGQDTQYF.